The 6 T cell receptor beta chains listed next were all sequenced from one sample in a study of blood T cell repertoires in COVID-19. The method was immunoSEQ multiplex PCR; TCRdb's version includes in-frame clones alone and lacks a portion of them. In the table there are some 380,000 clones, around 87% of which are singletons. The sequenced sample consisted of peripheral blood. These receptors were taken from a man aged 18 to 30 with active or convalescent COVID-19.

The V gene is TRBV12-3 or TRBV12-4, the J gene TRBJ1-5; weak D call: TRBD1 (5 bases). The germline V and J ends were trimmed by 7 bases and 1 base, with 8 bases remaining between them. The CDR3 consists of 13 residues. CDR3 amino acids: CASTHRSNQPQHF. The CDR3 nucleotides are TGTGCCAGCACCCACAGGAGCAATCAGCCCCAGCATTTT.

The gene calls are TRBV28 and TRBJ2-1, with TRBD2 identical over 9 bases. CDR3 length: 14 amino acids. Trimming at V came to 3 bases and at J to 5 bases, leaving 2 bases not matched to a gene. Germline assignment: CDR1 MDHEN and CDR2 SYDVKM. The CDR3 DNA reads TGTGCCAGCAGTTTGGGACTAGCCGACAATGAGCAGTTCTTC. Translation gives CASSLGLADNEQFF.

V usage is TRBV6-5 and J usage is TRBJ1-6; D perhaps matches TRBD1 (6 bases). Germline lookup yields CDR1 MNHEY and CDR2 SVGAGI. Trimming took 4 bases from V and 7 from J, leaving 14 bases between them. The CDR3 has 15 amino acids. CDR3 sequence: CASSWGQAGNSPLHF. CDR3 bases: TGTGCCAGCAGTTGGGGGCAGGCCGGGAATTCACCCCTCCACTTT.

Comment on this clone: This specimen includes other DNA sequences encoding the same CDR3. This chain connects TRBV19 to TRBJ2-7, with D perhaps TRBD1 (5 bases). Germline-derived CDR1 and CDR2 are LNHDA and SQIVND (reference sequence). The CDR3 loop spans 14 amino acids. The V and J ends lost 3 bases and 0 bases respectively, with 9 bases between them. CDR3 loop: CASSITGSSYEQYF. DNA for the CDR3: TGTGCCAGTAGTATCACAGGAAGCTCCTACGAGCAGTACTTC.

This sequence joins TRBV24-1 and TRBJ2-1; 9 bases agree with TRBD1. The J segment lost 1 base and the V segment lost 4 bases, leaving 4 bases of the junction unmatched. CDR1 KGHDR and CDR2 SFDVKD come from the germline V gene. This CDR3 is built from 16 residues. CDR3 protein: CATSEYGQGSYNEQFF. Written as DNA, the CDR3 is TGTGCCACCAGTGAGTATGGACAGGGGTCCTACAATGAGCAGTTCTTC.

The chain uses TRBV5-4 and TRBJ1-1, with TRBD1 identical over 8 bases. V dropped 4 bases and J dropped 1; count of bases not matched to a gene: 6. Germline V gives CDR1 SGHNT, CDR2 YYREEE (reference sequence). This CDR3 spans 15 amino acids. The CDR3 here is CASSPRDRTNTEAFF. The CDR3 DNA reads as TGTGCCAGCAGCCCCCGGGACAGGACGAACACTGAAGCTTTCTTT.